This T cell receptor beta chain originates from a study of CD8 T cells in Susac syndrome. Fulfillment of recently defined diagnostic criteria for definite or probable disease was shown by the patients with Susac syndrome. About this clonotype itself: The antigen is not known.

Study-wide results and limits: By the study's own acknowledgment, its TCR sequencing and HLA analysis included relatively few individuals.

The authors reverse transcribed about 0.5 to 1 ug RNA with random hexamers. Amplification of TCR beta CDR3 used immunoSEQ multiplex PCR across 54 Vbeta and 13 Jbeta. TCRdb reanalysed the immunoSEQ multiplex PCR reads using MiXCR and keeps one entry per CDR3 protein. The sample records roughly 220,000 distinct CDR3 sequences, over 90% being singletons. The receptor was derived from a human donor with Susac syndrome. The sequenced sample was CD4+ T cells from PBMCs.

This CDR3 is CASRTATGGNTIYF. Here the CDR3 DNA reads TGCGCCAGCAGGACCGCCACGGGCGGAAACACCATATATTTT. This sequence joins TRBV5-1 and TRBJ1-3; D gene uncertain. There are 14 residues in the CDR3. The germline V gene has CDR1 SGHRS and CDR2 YFSETQ. Trimming shortened V by 5 bases and J by 4 bases, and 13 bases separated the two germline ends.